These 13 T cell receptor beta chains share one sample of origin, sequenced in a study of blood T cell repertoires in COVID-19. Clones were sequenced by immunoSEQ multiplex PCR, and TCRdb holds only the in-frame ones, with some missing. The sample consists of about 280,000 clones, 65% to 90% of them appearing once. Sequenced: peripheral blood. The receptors were sampled from a man between 45 and 60 years old with active or convalescent COVID-19.

V gene TRBV3-1 (or the pseudogene TRBV3-2) combines with J gene TRBJ2-2; 8 bases map to TRBD2. The CDR3 has 16 residues. Germline V gives CDR1 LGHDT, CDR2 YNNKEL (reference sequence). V dropped 3 bases and J dropped 5; count of bases not matched to a gene: 8. CDR3 DNA: TGTGCCAGCAGCCATTCTCGGGGGGGCTCAACCGGGGAGCTGTTTTTT. Translating it yields CASSHSRGGSTGELFF.

The chain carries TRBV27 and TRBJ1-4; the match to TRBD1 covers 11 bases. V lost 3 bases and J lost 7; bases outside the gene matches: 4. Germline CDR1 and CDR2: MNHEY and SMNVEV (reference sequence). The CDR3 contains 15 residues. CDR3 loop: CASSFGQGAPEKLFF. In DNA form, the CDR3 reads TGTGCCAGCAGTTTCGGACAGGGGGCGCCTGAAAAACTGTTTTTT.

For the CDR3, the DNA is TGTGCCAGCAGTGTGACTCGTTCCTACGAGCAGTACTTC. Protein sequence: CASSVTRSYEQYF. The gene calls are TRBV2 and TRBJ2-7; D is uncertain. V lost 4 bases, J lost 1 base, and 8 bases lay in between. The CDR3 length is 13 residues. Germline V gene sequence: CDR1 SNHLY, CDR2 FYNNEI.

As for this clone: Other nucleotide sequences in the sample specify the same CDR3. The gene calls are TRBV20-1 and TRBJ1-2; tentative D call: TRBD1 (6 bases). V shed 3 bases and J shed 6 bases, with 11 bases lying between them. This CDR3 is built from 12 residues. Germline CDR1 and CDR2: DFQATT and SNEGSKA (reference sequence). As DNA, the CDR3 is TGCAGTGCTAGTAGGGGGGGAGATGGCTACACCTTC. Translated: CSASRGGDGYTF.

The V call is TRBV10-3, the J call TRBJ2-5, with D possibly matching TRBD2 (6 bases). CDR3 length equals 14 residues. Per germline, CDR1 ENHRY and CDR2 SYGVKD. The V and J ends lost 0 bases and 10 bases respectively, with 15 bases between them. The CDR3 sequence: CAISESGGVGHQYF. The DNA for the CDR3 is TGTGCCATCAGTGAGTCGGGGGGAGTCGGCCACCAGTACTTC.

The V and J genes are TRBV5-8 and TRBJ1-2, with D perhaps TRBD1 (5 bases). Germline loops: CDR1 SGHTS, CDR2 YDEGEE. CDR3 size: 14 residues. V shed 2 bases and J shed 2 bases, with 10 bases lying between them. CDR3 amino acids: CASSFREGNYGYTF. The CDR3, as DNA: TGTGCCAGCAGCTTCAGGGAAGGGAACTATGGCTACACCTTC.

The chain couples TRBV7-8 to TRBJ1-2; TRBD1 might be the D (5 bases). Germline V lookup: CDR1 SGHVS, CDR2 FQNEAQ. The CDR3 totals 12 residues. V was shortened by 4 bases and J by 3 bases, with 6 bases between the two germline ends. This CDR3 is CASSSGYYGYTF. The CDR3 DNA reads as TGTGCCAGCAGCTCAGGGTACTATGGCTACACCTTC. The full variable domain, rest sourced from reference TRBV7-8 and TRBJ1-2, is GAGVSQSPRYKVAKRGQDVALRCDPISGHVSLFWYQQALGQGPEFLTYFQNEAQLDKSGLPSDRFFAERPEGSVSTLKIQRTQQEDSAVYLCASSSGYYGYTFGSGTRLTVV.

The chain recombines TRBV9 with TRBJ1-6, with D perhaps matching TRBD1 (5 bases). Trimming pared 2 bases from V and 8 bases from J, leaving 17 bases between. The CDR3 has 16 amino acids. The germline V gene encodes CDR1 SGDLS and CDR2 YYNGEE. The CDR3 region has the DNA TGTGCCAGCAGCGTGTCAGGGAGGGTGTGGGATTCACCCCTCCACTTT. Its protein product is CASSVSGRVWDSPLHF.

The rearrangement joins TRBV28 to TRBJ2-1; 11 nucleotides match TRBD2. Germline CDR1 reads MDHEN; CDR2 reads SYDVKM. Trimming removed 6 bases from V and 4 bases from J; junction bases left unmatched: 11. The CDR3 runs to 17 residues. The CDR3 nucleotides read TGTGCCAGCAGCCCGACCCTTGGGACTAGCGGTTACAATGAGCAGTTCTTC. This sequence encodes CASSPTLGTSGYNEQFF.

The J gene is TRBJ1-1, the V gene TRBV5-8; D is possibly TRBD1 (5 bases). This CDR3 spans 15 amino acids. Trimming stripped 0 bases from V and 4 bases from J, with 13 bases between. Germline CDR1 is SGHTS and CDR2 is YDEGEE. As DNA, the CDR3 is TGTGCCAGCAGCTTGGGAAACGTGGGGCTCACTGAAGCTTTCTTT. Residues: CASSLGNVGLTEAFF.

The J gene is TRBJ1-2, the V gene TRBV27; D is undetermined. From germline, CDR1 is MNHEY and CDR2 SMNVEV (reference sequence). The CDR3 contains 13 residues. Trimming stripped 0 bases from V and 4 bases from J, with 6 bases between. The CDR3 here is CASSLSAVYGYTF. In DNA, the CDR3 is TGTGCCAGCAGTTTATCGGCAGTCTATGGCTACACCTTC.

The genes are TRBV2 and TRBJ1-3, with 9 bases identical to TRBD1. Germline V CDR1 and CDR2: SNHLY, FYNNEI. J lost 3 bases, V lost 5 bases, and 8 bases had no gene match. This CDR3 is 16 amino acids long. The CDR3 here is CASSWTGELSGNTIYF. CDR3 in DNA: TGTGCCAGCAGTTGGACAGGGGAGTTGAGTGGAAACACCATATATTTT.

J is TRBJ1-5 and V is TRBV19, with TRBD1 identical over 8 bases. Germline V gene lookup returns CDR1 LNHDA and CDR2 SQIVND (reference sequence). With 0 bases clipped from V and 9 bases from J, the junction kept 7 bases outside the gene matches. This CDR3 comprises 15 residues. Here the CDR3 reads CASSIEGGTGRPQHF. The DNA for the CDR3 is TGTGCCAGTAGTATAGAGGGGGGGACAGGTCGGCCCCAGCATTTT.